The 24 T cell receptor beta chains reported below all come from one sample, sequenced in a study of cytomegalovirus exposure and HLA in healthy donors. PCR used 60 Vbeta primers and 13 Jbeta primers. Method: immunoSEQ multiplex PCR; TCRdb's copy keeps in-frame clones and lacks some. The data show about 160,000 clones, roughly 76% seen once. The sequenced sample was PBMCs. The receptors derive from a man aged 60 to 75 in good health and CMV-seronegative.

This chain connects TRBV28 to TRBJ1-5, with 9 bases that match TRBD1. Trimming cost V 5 bases and J 7 bases; bases outside gene matches: 6. CDR1 is MDHEN and CDR2 is SYDVKM in the germline V gene. This CDR3 is built from 14 residues. The CDR3 reads CASSPDRGEQPQHF. CDR3 bases: TGTGCCAGCAGTCCCGACAGGGGGGAGCAGCCCCAGCATTTT. Full variable domain (missing parts from reference TRBV28 and TRBJ1-5): DVKVTQSSRYLVKRTGEKVFLECVQDMDHENMFWYRQDPGLGLRLIYFSYDVKMKEKGDIPEGYSVSREKKERFSLILESASTNQTSMYLCASSPDRGEQPQHFGDGTRLSIL.

V gene TRBV9 combines with J gene TRBJ1-4, with 8 nucleotides matching TRBD1. The V and J ends lost 4 bases and 8 bases, in that order; junction bases with no gene match: 7. This CDR3 has 14 residues. Germline values: CDR1 SGDLS, CDR2 YYNGEE. CDR3 amino acids: CASSLTGGREKLFF. The CDR3 DNA is TGTGCCAGCAGCTTAACAGGGGGGCGCGAAAAACTGTTTTTT.

The chain uses TRBV5-1 and TRBJ1-3; D uncertain. V was cut by 0 bases and J by 2 bases, with 6 bases left in between. The CDR3 loop spans 14 amino acids. From germline, CDR1 is SGHRS and CDR2 YFSETQ. For the CDR3, the DNA is TGCGCCAGCAGCTTGGACGGGACTGGAAACACCATATATTTT. It translates to CASSLDGTGNTIYF.

The chain joins TRBV5-1 to TRBJ2-7; 13 bases line up with TRBD2. Germline loops: CDR1 SGHRS, CDR2 YFSETQ. The J segment lost 0 bases and the V segment lost 4 bases, leaving 4 bases of the junction unmatched. This CDR3 region has 16 residues. Here the CDR3 DNA reads TGCGCCAGCAGCAGGACTAGCGGGGGTTACTCCTACGAGCAGTACTTC. It translates to CASSRTSGGYSYEQYF.

This chain's CDR3 is CAWRTGTSGNEQFF. The CDR3 DNA reads TGTGCCTGGAGAACCGGGACTAGCGGGAATGAGCAGTTCTTC. The chain recombines TRBV30 with TRBJ2-1, with 12 bases that match TRBD2. In germline, CDR1 is GTSNPN, CDR2 SVGIG (reference sequence). The CDR3 totals 14 residues. Trimming at V came to 3 bases and at J to 7 bases, leaving 4 bases not matched to a gene. Full variable domain (missing parts from reference TRBV30 and TRBJ2-1): SQTIHQWPATLVQPVGSPLSLECTVEGTSNPNLYWYRQAAGRGLQLLFYSVGIGQISSEVPQNLSASRPQDRQFILSSKKLLLSDSGFYLCAWRTGTSGNEQFFGPGTRLTVL.

This chain connects TRBV10-3 to TRBJ2-1, with unresolved D. Germline values: CDR1 ENHRY, CDR2 SYGVKD. The CDR3 length is 13 residues. V lost 2 bases and J 3 bases, leaving 5 bases between the germline ends. CDR3 DNA: TGTGCCATCAGTGAGCAGAACTACAATGAGCAGTTCTTC. It codes for CAISEQNYNEQFF.

A single count supports this clone. The chain carries TRBV21-1 and TRBJ2-7; the table's D gene call, TRBD2, was not cross checked with the DNA. TRBV21-1 is a pseudogene segment. There are 17 residues in the CDR3. The CDR3 nucleotides read TGTGCCAGCAGCCCCGGGACTCCTCCTTTAAGCTCCTACGAGCAGTACTTC. It codes for CASSPGTPPLSSYEQYF.

The rearrangement links TRBV18 to TRBJ2-7, with 7 bases that match TRBD2. This CDR3 has 13 residues. CDR1 is KGHSH and CDR2 is LQKENI in the germline V gene. The V segment lost 3 bases and the J segment 5 bases; nucleotides outside the gene matches: 4. For the CDR3, the DNA is TGTGCCAGCTCACCGGCGGGGGTAGACGAGCAGTACTTC. Protein product: CASSPAGVDEQYF.

Only a few counts were recorded for this clone. This chain links TRBV5-1 with TRBJ2-3; D is possibly TRBD2 (5 bases). The germline V and J ends were trimmed by 0 bases and 0 bases, with 8 bases remaining between them. Per the germline V gene, CDR1 is SGHRS and CDR2 is YFSETQ. This CDR3 spans 15 amino acids. DNA of the CDR3: TGCGCCAGCAGCTTGGGGCTAGCCAGCACAGATACGCAGTATTTT. Translated, it gives CASSLGLASTDTQYF.

To note about this clone: Distinct nucleotide sequences in the sample also encode this CDR3. The chain recombines TRBV30 with TRBJ1-5; tentatively, D is TRBD1 (5 bases). V gave up 0 bases and J gave up 4 bases, with 7 bases separating them. This CDR3 contains 13 residues. Looked up from germline, CDR1 is GTSNPN and CDR2 is SVGIG (reference sequence). Written as DNA, the CDR3 is TGTGCCTGGAGTGTAGCAGGGAATCAGCCCCAGCATTTT. Translating it yields CAWSVAGNQPQHF.

The chain uses TRBV2 and TRBJ2-3; possible D gene TRBD1, 5 bases. The germline V and J ends were trimmed by 7 bases and 2 bases, with 10 bases remaining between them. The germline V gene encodes CDR1 SNHLY and CDR2 FYNNEI. The CDR3 spans 13 residues. The CDR3 sequence is CASNRQITDTQYF. CDR3 DNA sequence: TGTGCCAGCAATCGACAGATCACAGATACGCAGTATTTT.

The chain couples TRBV6-1 to TRBJ1-2; TRBD1 might be the D (5 bases). CDR1 and CDR2 from the germline V gene are MNHNS and SASEGT. Deletions cut 4 bases from V and 8 bases from J, with 17 bases between. CDR3 size: 14 residues. The CDR3 spells CASSGEGGARGYTF. The CDR3, as DNA: TGTGCCAGCAGTGGTGAAGGCGGGGCCAGGGGCTACACCTTC.

The chain couples TRBV28 to TRBJ1-1, with D possibly TRBD1 on 5 matching bases. Germline CDR1 reads MDHEN; CDR2 reads SYDVKM. The CDR3 loop spans 13 amino acids. V lost 5 bases, J lost 7 bases, and 14 bases lay in between. CDR3 residues: CASSAPPGVEAFF. The CDR3 DNA sequence: TGTGCCAGCAGTGCTCCACCGGGGGTTGAAGCTTTCTTT.

This chain joins TRBV5-1 and TRBJ2-3, with 9 positions matching TRBD2. The CDR3 has 19 residues. The germline V gene has CDR1 SGHRS and CDR2 YFSETQ. V was clipped by 3 bases and J by 4 bases; unmatched bases: 18. CDR3 bases: TGCGCCAGCAGCTACTTGGCCGTCGGAGCGGGGGGTAGGGCAGATACGCAGTATTTT. It specifies CASSYLAVGAGGRADTQYF. The full variable domain, in which reference TRBV5-1 and TRBJ2-3 provide the parts outside the CDR3, is KAGVTQTPRYLIKTRGQQVTLSCSPISGHRSVSWYQQTPGQGLQFLFEYFSETQRNKGNFPGRFSGRQFSNSRSEMNVSTLELGDSALYLCASSYLAVGAGGRADTQYFGPGTRLTVL.

This chain joins TRBV27 and TRBJ1-1; D possibly corresponds to TRBD1 (5 bases). The V gene's germline CDR1 is MNHEY and CDR2 SMNVEV (reference sequence). V lost 7 bases and J lost 6, with 15 bases in between. This CDR3 contains 13 residues. In nucleotides, the CDR3 is TGTGCCAGCATCCCCCGGGTAGGGGCTGAAGCTTTCTTT. Its protein is CASIPRVGAEAFF.

This clone was seen a few times. V is TRBV10-3 and J is TRBJ2-7, with 8 bases aligning to TRBD1. This CDR3 contains 15 residues. Germline V CDR1 and CDR2: ENHRY, SYGVKD. V shed 10 bases and J 2 bases; nucleotides not matched to a gene: 13. In nucleotides, the CDR3 is TGTGCCACTGGACAGGGAGCGGTCCCTACCTACGAGCAGTACTTC. Translating gives CATGQGAVPTYEQYF.

This clone was detected only a few times. CDR3 amino acids: CARSFRPGGKTDTQYF. The CDR3 DNA reads as TGTGCCAGAAGCTTTCGGCCAGGGGGCAAGACAGATACGCAGTATTTT. V and J are TRBV5-3 and TRBJ2-3, with 8 bases matching TRBD1. Being an ORF, TRBV5-3 has a function that is uncertain. This CDR3 spans 16 amino acids. V dropped 2 bases and J dropped 3; count of bases not matched to a gene: 8.

This clone was observed a handful of times. The chain links TRBV29-1 to TRBJ2-1; 10 nucleotides line up with TRBD1. The CDR3 runs to 14 residues. J lost 6 bases, V lost 2 bases, and 4 bases had no gene match. CDR1 is SQVTM, CDR2 ANQGSEA, per germline. CDR3 DNA sequence: TGCAGCGTTGAACGGGACAGGGGTGGCAATGAGCAGTTCTTC. This translates into CSVERDRGGNEQFF.

This chain connects TRBV9 to TRBJ2-5, with 11 bases that match TRBD2. Germline CDR1 reads SGDLS; CDR2 reads YYNGEE. This CDR3 contains 16 residues. V lost 2 bases, J lost 5 bases, and 8 bases stayed unmatched. The CDR3 region is CASSVIAGGPGETQYF. The DNA of the CDR3 is TGTGCCAGCAGCGTTATAGCGGGAGGGCCGGGGGAGACCCAGTACTTC. Full variable domain (rest looked up from reference TRBV9 and TRBJ2-5): DSGVTQTPKHLITATGQRVTLRCSPRSGDLSVYWYQQSLDQGLQFLIQYYNGEERAKGNILERFSAQQFPDLHSELNLSSLELGDSALYFCASSVIAGGPGETQYFGPGTRLLVL.

The chain employs TRBV2 and TRBJ2-3; possible D gene TRBD1, 5 bases. V was pared by 8 bases and J by 11 bases, with 20 bases between. The germline CDR1 and CDR2 sequences are SNHLY and FYNNEI. The CDR3 is 13 residues long. CDR3 amino acids: CASSDRTTPKQYF. The CDR3 nucleotides read TGTGCCAGCTCCGATAGGACAACCCCAAAGCAGTATTTT.

The chain combines TRBV7-2 with TRBJ1-5; 7 bases line up with TRBD1. CDR1 and CDR2 from the germline V gene are SGHTA and FQGNSA. This CDR3 comprises 16 residues. J was trimmed by 1 base and V by 2 bases; bases with no gene match: 5. As DNA, the CDR3 is TGTGCCAGCAGCTTATTAGGGGGCCTCAGCAATCAGCCCCAGCATTTT. Its translation: CASSLLGGLSNQPQHF.

The V gene is TRBV5-1, the J gene TRBJ2-3; D not certain. V lost 2 bases, J lost 0 bases, and 7 bases lay in between. CDR1 and CDR2 from the germline V gene are SGHRS and YFSETQ. CDR3 length: 14 amino acids. Written as DNA, the CDR3 is TGCGCCAGCAGCTTTTTACTCAGCACAGATACGCAGTATTTT. Its translation: CASSFLLSTDTQYF.

The CDR3 region has the DNA TGTGCCACCAGCCCACTAGCGGGAGGGCTCTACGAGCAGTACTTC. Its translation is CATSPLAGGLYEQYF. The genes are TRBV15 and TRBJ2-7; 13 nucleotides match TRBD2. This CDR3 region has 15 residues. The germline V gene encodes CDR1 LNHNV and CDR2 YYDKDF (reference sequence). Trimming at V came to 5 bases and at J to 3 bases, leaving 4 bases not matched to a gene.

The chain uses TRBV6-1 and TRBJ1-2; a weak D match, TRBD1 (5 bases). The V end lost 4 bases, the J end lost 4 bases, and 10 bases lay between the germline ends. CDR3 length equals 13 residues. CDR1 is MNHNS and CDR2 is SASEGT in the germline V gene. CDR3 residues: CASSVGEGYGYTF. DNA of the CDR3: TGTGCCAGCAGTGTGGGGGAGGGCTATGGCTACACCTTC.